This T cell receptor beta chain was captured in a study of spatial heterogeneity in lung cancer. Across the whole study: Tumor-region counts of TCR transcripts tracked strongly with a T cell module score from matched bulk RNA-seq.

Overall study findings and caveats: Expanded intratumoral alpha and beta TCR counts tracked tumor mutation counts.

For this clonotype: The antigen is not known.

Each CDR3 protein is one row after TCRdb ran MiXCR on the 5' RACE reads. The table shows about 14,000 distinct CDR3 sequences, with approximately 4.8% occurring only once. The time point here: sample taken at primary tumor resection. Samples were donated by 72 untreated early-stage non-small cell lung cancer patients. Extraction of whole RNA from tumor, nontumor lung or frozen PBMC preceded unsorted sequencing. CDR1 SGHDN and CDR2 FVKESK come from the germline V gene. V was cut by 5 bases and J by 5 bases, with 18 bases left in between. The CDR3 runs 15 residues. This sequence originates from a female donor with early-stage non-small cell lung cancer. V and J are TRBV14 and TRBJ2-5, with D possibly TRBD1 on 6 matching bases. This specimen was lung tumor tissue, taken at surgery. The CDR3 DNA sequence: TGTGCCAGCAGCTTCGTCAGGGGTACGGGGGAGACCCAGTACTTC. Its translation: CASSFVRGTGETQYF.